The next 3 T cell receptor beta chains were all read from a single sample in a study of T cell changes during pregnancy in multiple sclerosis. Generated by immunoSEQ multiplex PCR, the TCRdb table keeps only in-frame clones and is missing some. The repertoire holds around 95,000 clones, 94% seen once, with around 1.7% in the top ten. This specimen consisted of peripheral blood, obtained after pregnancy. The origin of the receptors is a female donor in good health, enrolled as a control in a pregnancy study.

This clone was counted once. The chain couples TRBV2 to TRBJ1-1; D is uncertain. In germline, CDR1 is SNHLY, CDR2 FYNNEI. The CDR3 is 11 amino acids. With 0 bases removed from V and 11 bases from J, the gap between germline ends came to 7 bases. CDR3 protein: CASSEAVSAFF. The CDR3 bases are TGTGCCAGCAGTGAAGCCGTGTCGGCTTTCTTT.

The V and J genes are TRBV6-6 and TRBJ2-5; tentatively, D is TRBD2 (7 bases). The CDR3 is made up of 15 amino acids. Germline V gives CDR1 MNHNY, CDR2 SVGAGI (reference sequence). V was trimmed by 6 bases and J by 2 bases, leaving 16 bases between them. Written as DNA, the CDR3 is TGTGCCAGCAGATACAAGGGGGGGCAGCAAGAGACCCAGTACTTC. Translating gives CASRYKGGQQETQYF.

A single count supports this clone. Here the CDR3 reads CASRDGGREQFF. The CDR3 DNA reads TGTGCCAGCAGAGACGGAGGTCGGGAGCAGTTCTTC. The J gene is TRBJ2-1, the V gene TRBV6-6; the D gene is possibly TRBD2 (5 bases). The CDR3 contains 12 residues. Germline-derived CDR1 and CDR2 are MNHNY and SVGAGI (reference sequence). Trimming left V 6 bases short and J 10 bases short, with 13 bases between.